This TCR beta chain appears in the sequencing data of a study of OX40 agonist ivuxolimab in advanced cancers. In the study overall: Prior anti-PD-1, anti-PD-L1 or anti-CTLA-4 therapy was allowed; around 43% had some. Among those treated, three patients had partial responses, one with hepatocellular carcinoma and two with cutaneous melanoma.

The table came from immunoSEQ multiplex PCR; TCRdb's copy has only in-frame clones and leaves some out. The sample includes 50,000 to 80,000 clones, approximately 85% of them seen just once. Excluded were patients having autoimmune disease history or systemic immunosuppression. In regard to this clone: Its antigen remains unidentified.

This CDR3 is 14 amino acids long. Trimming cost V 5 bases and J 4 bases, with 12 bases left between them. Per the germline V gene, CDR1 is MDHEN and CDR2 is SYDVKM. Regarding the study as a whole: With doses of 0.1 to 3.0 mg/kg, CD4+ and CD8+ blood T cells had undergone clonal expansion by week 6.

Sample: CD4+ or CD8+ T cells sorted from blood, taken in a trial of the OX40 agonist ivuxolimab. The chain recombines TRBV28 with TRBJ1-3; possible D gene TRBD1, 5 bases. The receptor was isolated from an adult with an advanced solid tumor such as melanoma, head and neck, liver or kidney cancer. CDR3 residues: CASSLGGAGNTIYF. The CDR3 DNA reads TGTGCCAGCAGTCTGGGGGGAGCCGGAAACACCATATATTTT.